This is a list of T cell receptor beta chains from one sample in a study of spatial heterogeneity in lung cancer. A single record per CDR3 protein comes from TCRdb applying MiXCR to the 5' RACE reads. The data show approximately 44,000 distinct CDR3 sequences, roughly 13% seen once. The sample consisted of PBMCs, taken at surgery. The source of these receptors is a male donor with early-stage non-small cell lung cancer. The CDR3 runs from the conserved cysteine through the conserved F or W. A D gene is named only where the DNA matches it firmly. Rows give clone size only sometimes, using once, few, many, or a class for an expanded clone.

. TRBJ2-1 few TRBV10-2 TGCGCCAGCAGTGGACCCAATGAGCAGTTCTTC CASSGPNEQFF
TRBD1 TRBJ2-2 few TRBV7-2 TGTGCCAGCAGCCTACAGGGGGCGATCACCGGGGAGCTGTTTTTT CASSLQGAITGELFF
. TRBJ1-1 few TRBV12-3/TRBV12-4 TGTGCCAGCAGTTTAGCGACAGTAGGCACTGAAGCTTTCTTT CASSLATVGTEAFF
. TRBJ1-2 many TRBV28 TGTGCCAGCAGTTCCCCGGTATATGGCTACACCTTC CASSSPVYGYTF
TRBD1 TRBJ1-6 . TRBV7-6 TGTGCCAGCAGCTCTCAGGGGGAAGGGGTCACCCTCCACTTT CASSSQGEGVTLHF
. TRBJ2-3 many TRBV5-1 TGCGCCAGCAGCTTGGAACAGGGAGGGCACACAGATACGCAGTATTTT CASSLEQGGHTDTQYF
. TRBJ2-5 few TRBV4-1 TGCGCCAGCAGCCTCCTTGAAGGTGGGACCCAGTACTTC CASSLLEGGTQYF
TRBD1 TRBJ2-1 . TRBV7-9 TGTGCCAGCAGCTTATTCGGGGACAGGGGGCGGAATGAGCAGTTCTTC CASSLFGDRGRNEQFF
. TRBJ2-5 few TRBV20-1 TGCAGTGCTATAGCGAATTTCCAAGAGACCCAGTACTTC CSAIANFQETQYF
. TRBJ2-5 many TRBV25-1 TGTGCCAGCAGTGAATCGGGGGTACTACAAGAGACCCAGTACTTC CASSESGVLQETQYF
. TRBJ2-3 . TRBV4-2 TGTGCCAGCAGCCACCGGACCGAAGCAGTGTATACGCAGTATTTT CASSHRTEAVYTQYF
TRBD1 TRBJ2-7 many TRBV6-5 TGTGCCAGCAGTAAGGACAGGGACTACGAGCAGTACTTC CASSKDRDYEQYF
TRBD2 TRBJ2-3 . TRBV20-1 TGCAGTGCTAGGCGGGAGTCCGATACGCAGTATTTT CSARRESDTQYF
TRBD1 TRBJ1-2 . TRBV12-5 TGTGCTAGTGGTTTGGTAACAGGGGGCGCGTCCTATGGCTACACCTTC CASGLVTGGASYGYTF
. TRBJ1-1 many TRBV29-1 TGCAGCGGGCGCCGGAGGCTGAACACTGAAGCTTTCTTT CSGRRRLNTEAFF
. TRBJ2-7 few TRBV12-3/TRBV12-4 TGTGCCAGCACCCTACAGGTGGGCCTCTACGAGCAGTACTTC CASTLQVGLYEQYF
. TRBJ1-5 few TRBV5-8 TGTGCCAGCAGCTTGTGGGGTCAGCCCCAGCATTTT CASSLWGQPQHF
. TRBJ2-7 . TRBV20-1 TGCAGTGCCACATCACCCGGGACACCGTTTCCCCGAGAGCAGTACTTC CSATSPGTPFPREQYF
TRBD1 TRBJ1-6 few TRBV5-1 TGCGCCAGCAGCTCGCCGGGACAGGAGAATTCACCCCTCCACTTT CASSSPGQENSPLHF
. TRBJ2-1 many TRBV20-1 TGCAGTGCCCCCCGCGGCCTGAGGGACAATGAGCAGTTCTTC CSAPRGLRDNEQFF
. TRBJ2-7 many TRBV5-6 TGTGCCAGCAGCTCAAGGAGGGAGCAGTACTTC CASSSRREQYF
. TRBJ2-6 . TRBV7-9 TGTGCCAGCAGCCAGAGGGGCGGGTTGCTCCCCTCCTCTGGGGCCAACGTCCTGACTTTC CASSQRGGLLPSSGANVLTF
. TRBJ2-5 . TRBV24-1 TGTGCCACCAGTGACAGTCGATCTCTGGAGACCCAGTACTTC CATSDSRSLETQYF
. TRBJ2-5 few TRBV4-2 TGTGCCAGCAGCCAGACAGGAGTCCAAGAGACCCAGTACTTC CASSQTGVQETQYF
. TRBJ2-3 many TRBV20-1 TGCAGTGCTAGAGATTTCATGACTGATACGCAGTATTTT CSARDFMTDTQYF
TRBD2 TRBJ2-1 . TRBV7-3 TGTGCCAGCAGCTTAGACCCGGCGGGAGGGCCCTACAATGAGCAGTTCTTC CASSLDPAGGPYNEQFF